This entry lists 27 T cell receptor beta chains sequenced from one sample in a study of OX40 agonist ivuxolimab in advanced cancers. Sequenced by immunoSEQ multiplex PCR; TCRdb stores in-frame clones only, minus some. This sample carries some 73,000 clones, 86% of them seen once, and the ten largest clones take 8%. This material consisted of CD4+ or CD8+ T cells sorted from blood, taken in a trial of the OX40 agonist ivuxolimab. The receptors shown here come from an adult with an advanced solid tumor such as melanoma, head and neck, liver or kidney cancer.

Only a few counts were recorded for this clone. The chain is built from TRBV10-3 and TRBJ1-1; D is unclear. The germline V gene has CDR1 ENHRY and CDR2 SYGVKD. Trimming removed 3 bases from V and 5 bases from J, with 13 bases in between. The CDR3 sequence is 14 residues long. In nucleotides, the CDR3 is TGTGCCATCAGTGATATTAGACCGGGGACTGAAGCTTTCTTT. This codes for CAISDIRPGTEAFF.

The genes are TRBV11-3 and TRBJ1-1; no definite D call. Germline CDR1 and CDR2: SGHNT and YENEEA. The CDR3 runs to 14 residues. V shed 2 bases and J shed 1 base, with 8 bases lying between them. As DNA, the CDR3 is TGTGCCAGCAGCTTAACGGCCCAGAACACTGAAGCTTTCTTT. As protein: CASSLTAQNTEAFF.

The rearrangement joins TRBV6-5 to TRBJ2-2; TRBD1 might be the D (5 bases). Trimming pared 7 bases from V and 4 bases from J, leaving 10 bases between. CDR3 length: 13 residues. Germline CDR1 is MNHEY and CDR2 is SVGAGI. CDR3 residues: CASKTDRTGELFF. In DNA, the CDR3 is TGTGCCAGCAAGACAGACCGCACCGGGGAGCTGTTTTTT.

The rearrangement joins TRBV19 to TRBJ2-7; D remains unclear. Per the germline V gene, CDR1 is LNHDA and CDR2 is SQIVND (reference sequence). V was trimmed by 1 base and J by 3 bases, leaving 7 bases between them. The CDR3 has 13 amino acids. Here the CDR3 reads CASSIGSNYEQYF. The CDR3 DNA is TGTGCCAGTAGTATAGGCAGCAACTACGAGCAGTACTTC.

This chain connects TRBV28 to TRBJ2-2, with D unresolved. The CDR3 spans 13 residues. Germline-derived CDR1 and CDR2 are MDHEN and SYDVKM. Trimming shortened V by 6 bases and J by 6 bases, and 11 bases separated the two germline ends. Written as DNA, the CDR3 is TGTGCCAGCAGCCTCCCAGTACCCGGGGAGCTGTTTTTT. Translating it yields CASSLPVPGELFF.

V and J are TRBV6-5 and TRBJ2-7; D ambiguous. The CDR3 has 11 residues. V was trimmed by 6 bases and J by 9 bases, leaving 12 bases between them. From germline, CDR1 is MNHEY and CDR2 SVGAGI. The CDR3 DNA follows: TGTGCCAGCAGCTATGGTGCAGTGCAGTACTTC. Its translation: CASSYGAVQYF.

This chain links TRBV5-5 with TRBJ1-6, with D unresolved. Germline V CDR1 and CDR2: SGHKS, YYEKEE (reference sequence). The length of the CDR3 is 15 residues. V gave up 0 bases and J gave up 10 bases, with 14 bases separating them. The CDR3 bases are TGTGCCAGCAGCTTGGTGCCGCAGGACCAGTCACCCCTCCACTTT. Translation: CASSLVPQDQSPLHF.

The chain is built from TRBV5-6 and TRBJ2-5; D perhaps matches TRBD2 (6 bases). The CDR3 has 15 amino acids. The germline CDR1 and CDR2 sequences are SGHDT and YYEEEE. Trimming shortened V by 4 bases and J by 4 bases, and 17 bases separated the two germline ends. As DNA, the CDR3 is TGTGCCAGCAGCCTTGTACGGCTAGCGAGAGAGACCCAGTACTTC. Protein product: CASSLVRLARETQYF.

This chain connects TRBV7-9 to TRBJ2-7, with TRBD2 identical over 10 bases. CDR1 is SEHNR, CDR2 FQNEAQ, per germline (reference sequence). The CDR3 spans 14 residues. J was trimmed by 4 bases and V by 2 bases; bases with no gene match: 2. The CDR3 protein is CASSLTSGKYEQYF. DNA for the CDR3: TGTGCCAGCAGCTTAACTAGCGGGAAGTACGAGCAGTACTTC.

The chain combines TRBV19 with TRBJ1-1, with 7 bases fitting TRBD1. This CDR3 is 16 amino acids long. The germline V gene encodes CDR1 LNHDA and CDR2 SQIVND (reference sequence). V shed 5 bases and J 6 bases; nucleotides not matched to a gene: 15. CDR3 loop: CASSLRGTVIGAEAFF. CDR3 nucleotide sequence: TGTGCCAGTAGTCTCAGAGGGACAGTTATTGGCGCTGAAGCTTTCTTT.

The gene calls are TRBV28 and TRBJ1-1; TRBD1 might be the D (5 bases). CDR1 and CDR2 from the germline V gene are MDHEN and SYDVKM. The CDR3 contains 16 residues. Trimming stripped 3 bases from V and 5 bases from J, with 19 bases between. The chain's CDR3 is CASSFSGAGTGTEAFF. Here the CDR3 DNA reads TGTGCCAGCAGTTTCTCTGGCGCGGGGACGGGGACTGAAGCTTTCTTT.

The chain uses TRBV6-5 and TRBJ2-1; D remains ambiguous. This CDR3 is built from 14 residues. V was clipped by 2 bases and J by 7 bases, with 12 bases between them. Germline loops: CDR1 MNHEY, CDR2 SVGAGI. CDR3 nucleotide sequence: TGTGCCAGCAGTTACCCCCCAAACCTTAATGAGCAGTTCTTC. This translates into CASSYPPNLNEQFF.

The chain couples TRBV19 to TRBJ2-1, with TRBD1 matching over 9 bases. CDR1 and CDR2 from the germline V gene are LNHDA and SQIVND (reference sequence). With 6 bases clipped from V and 6 bases from J, the junction kept 9 bases outside the gene matches. The CDR3 is 15 amino acids. The CDR3 here is CASSPSGTGSNEQFF. The CDR3 region has the DNA TGTGCCAGTAGCCCTTCCGGGACAGGGTCCAATGAGCAGTTCTTC.

This clone was counted a single time. The V gene is TRBV25-1, the J gene TRBJ2-5; 7 bases fit TRBD1. V shed 4 bases, J shed 5 bases, and the junction held 7 bases outside the gene matches. This CDR3 is 14 amino acids long. Per the germline V gene, CDR1 is MGHDK and CDR2 is SYGVNS. The CDR3 sequence: CASSGTTGLETQYF. Here the CDR3 DNA reads TGTGCCAGCAGTGGTACGACAGGGTTGGAGACCCAGTACTTC. The whole variable domain, filled in from reference TRBV25-1 and TRBJ2-5, reads EADIYQTPRYLVIGTGKKITLECSQTMGHDKMYWYQQDPGMELHLIHYSYGVNSTEKGDLSSESTVSRIRTEHFPLTLESARPSHTSQYLCASSGTTGLETQYFGPGTRLLVL.

The chain has TRBV27 and TRBJ2-7, with 9 bases aligning to TRBD1. Germline V lookup: CDR1 MNHEY, CDR2 SMNVEV (reference sequence). The CDR3 extends over 16 amino acids. V was clipped by 6 bases and J by 5 bases; unmatched bases: 14. CDR3 in amino acids: CASRPTIQGAIHEQYF. The CDR3 DNA reads as TGTGCCAGCAGACCGACTATACAGGGGGCGATCCACGAGCAGTACTTC.

The rearrangement links TRBV6-5 to TRBJ2-4, with 9 positions matching TRBD1. CDR3 size: 14 residues. Germline CDR1 and CDR2: MNHEY and SVGAGI. Losses at the gene ends were 6 bases for V and 7 bases for J; bases not matched to a gene: 7. The CDR3 spells CASRGGTGTNIQYF. The CDR3 DNA follows: TGTGCCAGCAGGGGGGGGACAGGGACGAACATTCAGTACTTC.

This chain uses TRBV10-3 with TRBJ2-7; no clear D gene. This CDR3 contains 13 residues. CDR1 is ENHRY and CDR2 is SYGVKD in the germline V gene. V gave up 2 bases and J gave up 0 bases, with 5 bases separating them. For the CDR3, the DNA is TGTGCCATCAGTGAGGACCCCTCCTACGAGCAGTACTTC. Encoded protein: CAISEDPSYEQYF.

This clone was seen a single time. The gene calls are TRBV11-2 and TRBJ2-5, with unresolved D. The J call may not be correct, given that the DNA end is closer to TRBJ2-7. Looked up from germline, CDR1 is SGHAT and CDR2 is FQNNGV. The CDR3 is 18 residues long. The CDR3 region has the DNA TGTGCCAGCAGCTTAGATATCCCTAGGGATCCCGTTTTCTACGAGCAGTACTTC. As protein: CASSLDIPRDPVFYEQYF.

The chain combines TRBV4-1 with TRBJ1-1; D gene ambiguous. This CDR3 has 12 residues. Between the trimmed V and J ends, which lost 1 base and 9 bases, there was a span of 9 bases. Germline values: CDR1 MGHRA, CDR2 YSYEKL. The CDR3, as DNA: TGCGCCAGCAGCCAAGGGGTAGGGAAAGCTTTCTTT. It codes for CASSQGVGKAFF.

The CDR3 nucleotides read TGTGCCAGCAGTACCGGGACAGAAAAAGCCAAAAACATTCAGTACTTC. Translation: CASSTGTEKAKNIQYF. This chain joins TRBV2 and TRBJ2-4; 7 bases map to TRBD1. This CDR3 comprises 16 residues. Trimming took 5 bases from V and 0 from J; bases not matched to a gene: 7. Germline V gene data show CDR1 as SNHLY and CDR2 as FYNNEI. Full variable domain (outside the CDR3, taken from reference TRBV2 and TRBJ2-4): EPEVTQTPSHQVTQMGQEVILRCVPISNHLYFYWYRQILGQKVEFLVSFYNNEISEKSEIFDDQFSVERPDGSNFTLKIRSTKLEDSAMYFCASSTGTEKAKNIQYFGAGTRLSVL.

The chain couples TRBV11-2 to TRBJ2-7, with D uncertain. The V and J ends lost 0 bases and 1 base respectively, with 13 bases between them. From germline, CDR1 is SGHAT and CDR2 FQNNGV. CDR3 length: 16 residues. The CDR3 region is CASSLDLTRNSYEQYF. The CDR3 DNA follows: TGTGCCAGCAGCTTAGATCTCACCCGGAATTCCTACGAGCAGTACTTC.

In its sample, this clone is large. The chain recombines TRBV2 with TRBJ2-5, with TRBD2 matching over 8 bases. The CDR3 loop spans 15 amino acids. The V gene end was trimmed by 10 bases and the J gene end by 4 bases; junction bases not matched to a gene: 14. The germline gives CDR1 SNHLY, CDR2 FYNNEI. CDR3 nucleotides: TGTGCCACCAAACCCGGGAGCGGGAGTGGAGAGACCCAGTACTTC. It specifies CATKPGSGSGETQYF.

This chain uses TRBV4-1 with TRBJ2-2; TRBD2 agrees at 8 bases. The CDR3 is 18 residues long. Trimming at V came to 0 bases and at J to 4 bases, leaving 10 bases not matched to a gene. From germline, CDR1 is MGHRA and CDR2 YSYEKL. CDR3 DNA: TGCGCCAGCAGCCAAGATGGGAACCGGGGGGGCTTCACCGGGGAGCTGTTTTTT. This sequence encodes CASSQDGNRGGFTGELFF.

The J gene is TRBJ2-1, the V gene TRBV7-9; TRBD2 might be the D (6 bases). The CDR3 extends over 12 amino acids. The germline V and J ends were trimmed by 5 bases and 10 bases, with 12 bases remaining between them. Germline CDR1 is SEHNR and CDR2 is FQNEAQ (reference sequence). CDR3 protein: CASSTRDFEQFF. In nucleotides, the CDR3 is TGTGCCAGCAGCACTAGGGACTTCGAGCAGTTCTTC.

Only a few counts were recorded for this clone. The rearrangement joins TRBV9 to TRBJ1-2; TRBD1 aligns across 10 bases. This CDR3 is built from 18 residues. The germline CDR1 and CDR2 sequences are SGDLS and YYNGEE. V lost 4 bases, J lost 0 bases, and 12 bases stayed unmatched. The CDR3 here is CASSPHRGTGEANYGYTF. In DNA, the CDR3 is TGTGCCAGCAGCCCCCACCGCGGGACAGGGGAAGCTAACTATGGCTACACCTTC.

CDR3 DNA: TGTGTCAGAAGCTTCCTATTAGCGGGCCCGGCGATTGAAGCCAAAAACATTCAGTACTTC. Its translation is CVRSFLLAGPAIEAKNIQYF. The V call is TRBV7-5, the J call TRBJ2-4; TRBD2 was called by the table and not checked on the DNA. TRBV7-5 is designated a pseudogene. This CDR3 contains 20 residues.

This clone was found a few times. The rearrangement links TRBV19 to TRBJ1-2; D not certain. Per germline, CDR1 LNHDA and CDR2 SQIVND (reference sequence). The CDR3 runs 15 residues. The ends were cut back, 5 bases at V and 8 bases at J, with 21 bases in the middle. The chain's CDR3 is CASSPNRRPAGGYTF. The DNA of the CDR3 is TGTGCCAGTAGTCCGAACCGCCGTCCCGCGGGCGGCTACACCTTC.